What follows are 13 T cell receptor beta chains derived from one specimen sequenced in a study of blood T cells in healthy people across ages. Then a second PCR, running roughly 6 to 12 cycles, was carried out with a sample-barcoded 5' primer and a J-beta primer mix. One entry per CDR3 protein, called by TCRdb with MiXCR from the 5' RACE reads. The sample includes 1.5 million to 1.8 million distinct CDR3 sequences, around 40% of them seen just once. The sequenced material came from blood. Source of these receptors: a woman between 18 and 30 years old in good health.

Many counts were recorded for this clonotype. The rearrangement joins TRBV9 to TRBJ2-7, with 7 positions matching TRBD2. The CDR3 is 14 amino acids. Unmatched junction bases numbered 2, after V lost 0 bases and J lost 2 bases. Germline V CDR1 and CDR2: SGDLS, YYNGEE. For the CDR3, the DNA is TGTGCCAGCAGCGTAGGGCTAGCGGCCTACGAGCAGTACTTC. Encoded protein: CASSVGLAAYEQYF.

This clonotype was detected a few times. V and J are TRBV28 and TRBJ1-1, with a tentative D call TRBD1 (5 bases). The V end was cut by 5 bases, the J end by 1 base, with 14 bases between. This CDR3 region has 15 residues. Germline V lookup: CDR1 MDHEN, CDR2 SYDVKM. CDR3 amino acids: CASSTWDGSNTEAFF. CDR3 DNA: TGTGCCAGCAGTACGTGGGACGGCTCGAACACTGAAGCTTTCTTT. Combining the CDR3 with reference TRBV28 and TRBJ1-1 gives the whole variable domain DVKVTQSSRYLVKRTGEKVFLECVQDMDHENMFWYRQDPGLGLRLIYFSYDVKMKEKGDIPEGYSVSREKKERFSLILESASTNQTSMYLCASSTWDGSNTEAFFGQGTRLTVV.

Only a few counts were recorded for this clonotype. The chain links TRBV20-1 to TRBJ1-2, with D perhaps matching TRBD1 (5 bases). Germline V CDR1 and CDR2: DFQATT, SNEGSKA (reference sequence). This CDR3 spans 15 amino acids. Trimming took 2 bases from V and 4 from J, leaving 17 bases between them. CDR3 residues: CSARPQGGPGYGYTF. The CDR3 DNA follows: TGCAGTGCTAGACCCCAGGGAGGTCCTGGCTATGGCTACACCTTC.

The rearrangement links TRBV27 to TRBJ2-7; 7 bases line up with TRBD2. The J call may be mistaken, given a closer DNA end match to TRBJ2-5. CDR3 length equals 13 residues. Germline V gives CDR1 MNHEY, CDR2 SMNVEV (reference sequence). CDR3 sequence (DNA): TGTGCCAGCAGATTTGTAGCGGGAGAGACCCAGTACTTC. Translation: CASRFVAGETQYF.

With respect to this clonotype: The junction does not match germline at one end; this may be a read error. The chain carries TRBV29-1 and TRBJ2-7; D not certain. CDR3 length equals 11 residues. Looked up from germline, CDR1 is SQVTM and CDR2 is ANQGSEA. The chain's CDR3 is CSVKLSYGQYF. CDR3 DNA sequence: TGCAGCGTTAAACTTTCCTACGGGCAGTACTTC.

The chain joins TRBV13 to TRBJ2-3, with 8 nucleotides matching TRBD2. J lost 2 bases, V lost 0 bases, and 4 bases had no gene match. The CDR3 runs to 16 residues. Looked up from germline, CDR1 is PRHDT and CDR2 is FYEKMQ (reference sequence). CDR3 sequence (DNA): TGTGCCAGCAGCTTAGGACTAGCGGAAGACACAGATACGCAGTATTTT. This codes for CASSLGLAEDTDTQYF.

V is TRBV7-2 and J is TRBJ1-5; 12 bases are shared with TRBD1. This CDR3 has 19 amino acids. Germline values: CDR1 SGHTA, CDR2 FQGNSA. With V trimmed by 5 bases and J by 4 bases, 15 bases remained unmatched. The CDR3: CASSQEHGTGGTFNQPQHF. The CDR3 coding sequence is TGTGCCAGCAGCCAAGAGCATGGGACAGGGGGCACCTTTAATCAGCCCCAGCATTTT.

This chain links TRBV21-1 with TRBJ2-5; the table calls TRBD2, which could not be checked here. TRBV21-1 is shown as a pseudogene. This CDR3 has 15 amino acids. The CDR3: CASSKIAGEGDEQYF. The CDR3 DNA reads as TGTGCCAGCAGCAAAATAGCGGGAGAAGGCGATGAGCAGTACTTC.

The V call is TRBV2, the J call TRBJ2-1, with a weak D call TRBD2 (7 bases). Germline V gives CDR1 SNHLY, CDR2 FYNNEI. This CDR3 has 11 residues. Trimming removed 4 bases at V and 15 bases at J, with 13 bases between. This CDR3 reads CASSVAGATFF. CDR3 nucleotides: TGTGCCAGCAGTGTGGCGGGGGCGACGTTCTTC.

This clonotype showed up just a few times. This chain joins TRBV14 and TRBJ1-2, with D tentatively TRBD1 (6 bases). V was shortened by 0 bases and J by 7 bases, with 15 bases between the two germline ends. CDR1 and CDR2 from the germline V gene are SGHDN and FVKESK. The length of the CDR3 is 15 residues. The CDR3 loop is CASSQEATGLVGYTF. The CDR3 nucleotides read TGTGCCAGCAGCCAAGAAGCAACAGGGTTGGTTGGCTACACCTTC.

This clonotype appeared a single time. This chain joins TRBV20-1 and TRBJ2-3, with D perhaps given as TRBD1 or TRBD2 (5 bases each). This CDR3 region has 15 residues. Germline V gene data show CDR1 as DFQATT and CDR2 as SNEGSKA (reference sequence). Trimming took off 3 bases at V and 4 bases at J, with 17 bases between the two ends. The CDR3 loop is CSASGGALTPDTQYF. The CDR3 nucleotides are TGCAGTGCTAGTGGGGGTGCGCTTACACCAGATACGCAGTATTTT.

This sequence joins TRBV6-6 and TRBJ2-1; 15 bases fit TRBD2. This CDR3 comprises 17 residues. Trimming cost V 10 bases and J 6 bases; bases outside gene matches: 13. CDR1 is MNHNY, CDR2 SVGAGI, per germline (reference sequence). Here the CDR3 DNA reads TGTGCCACCGAACCCGGGACTAGCGGGAGGACGGCCAATGAGCAGTTCTTC. It encodes CATEPGTSGRTANEQFF.

This chain connects TRBV20-1 to TRBJ2-3; 11 nucleotides match TRBD2. Trimming cost V 2 bases and J 0 bases; bases outside gene matches: 4. Germline assignment: CDR1 DFQATT and CDR2 SNEGSKA (reference sequence). The CDR3 loop spans 16 amino acids. In nucleotides, the CDR3 is TGCAGTGCTAGACCCCCTAGCGGGGGGAGCACAGATACGCAGTATTTT. Encoded protein: CSARPPSGGSTDTQYF.